This T cell receptor (beta chain) was retrieved from a study of lymphopenia after photon versus proton radiotherapy. Study outcomes and limitations: Authors raise, but do not show, better survival with proton therapy. Under photons, naive T cells and diversity fell while effector/memory populations rose.

Profiling relied on immunoSEQ multiplex PCR, and the TCRdb table lists in-frame clones only, not all of them. The sample yields more than 45,000 clones, about four fifths seen once. This CDR3 has 14 amino acids. The V gene's germline CDR1 is MNHNS and CDR2 SASEGT. Trimming stripped 3 bases from V and 4 bases from J, with 12 bases between. Comment on this clone: Its target is unknown.

The sequencing used peripheral blood, collected from a patient treated with proton-based radiotherapy. This sequence was found in a man aged 55 to 70 with pancreatic cancer. The rearrangement links TRBV6-1 to TRBJ1-2, with D hard to call. The CDR3 DNA reads as TGTGCCAGCAGTGAGGGAGGGCGCCTCTATGGCTACACCTTC. This codes for CASSEGGRLYGYTF.